The text below deals with one TCR beta chain. Antigen unknown. TCRdb recomputed calls from the 5' RACE reads with MiXCR, one row per CDR3 protein. The table records 300,000 to 400,000 distinct CDR3 sequences, about 4% of them present only once. This sample is part of a study of T cells after yellow fever vaccination. Study observations and caveats: The CD4 compartment and the CD8 compartment contained a small share of clonotypes in common.

The CDR3 contains 13 residues. V was clipped by 8 bases and J by 2 bases, with 12 bases between them. This sequence originates from a man in his late teens or twenties who received the YFV17D yellow fever vaccine. The sequenced sample was PBMCs, obtained 5 days after the yellow fever booster vaccination. This chain links TRBV12-3 or TRBV12-4 with TRBJ1-1; a possible D gene is TRBD1 (6 bases). CDR3 sequence (DNA): TGTGCCAGCCCCCAGGGGAAAAACACTGAAGCTTTCTTT. Its protein product is CASPQGKNTEAFF.